Listed here are 16 T cell receptor beta chains from one sample, sequenced in a study of blood T cell repertoires in COVID-19. The method was immunoSEQ multiplex PCR; TCRdb's version includes in-frame clones alone and lacks a portion of them. The table shows about 360,000 clones, with approximately 86% occurring only once. Sequencing was done on a sample of peripheral blood. These receptors all stem from a woman aged 55-70 years with COVID-19, enrolled during active disease.

The V gene is TRBV7-3, the J gene TRBJ2-7; TRBD1 might be the D (6 bases). From germline, CDR1 is SGHTA and CDR2 FQGTGA. V lost 2 bases and J 2 bases, leaving 10 bases between the germline ends. The CDR3 loop spans 14 amino acids. CDR3 amino acids: CASSLQGGPYEQYF. DNA of the CDR3: TGTGCCAGCAGCTTACAAGGGGGACCCTACGAGCAGTACTTC.

The CDR3 loop reads CASSHGGPEAFF. Here the CDR3 DNA reads TGCGCCAGCAGCCATGGAGGACCTGAAGCTTTCTTT. The genes are TRBV4-1 and TRBJ1-1; D unresolved. Germline V gives CDR1 MGHRA, CDR2 YSYEKL. This CDR3 contains 12 residues. The ends were cut back, 3 bases at V and 6 bases at J, with 8 bases in the middle.

The chain employs TRBV9 and TRBJ1-2, with D perhaps matching TRBD1 (6 bases). The CDR3 extends over 18 amino acids. Germline V gene sequence: CDR1 SGDLS, CDR2 YYNGEE. The germline V and J ends were trimmed by 5 bases and 7 bases, with 30 bases remaining between them. Written as DNA, the CDR3 is TGTGCCAGCAGTCCGACCGGAGGGGGGGACCCAGGTTTGAGTGGCTACACCTTC. Its translation: CASSPTGGGDPGLSGYTF.

The chain recombines TRBV19 with TRBJ1-5, with 8 bases that match TRBD1. Losses at the gene ends were 7 bases for V and 1 base for J; bases not matched to a gene: 6. There are 15 residues in the CDR3. Looked up from germline, CDR1 is LNHDA and CDR2 is SQIVND (reference sequence). Here the CDR3 reads CASTRTGKSNQPQHF. Written as DNA, the CDR3 is TGTGCCAGTACCCGGACAGGGAAGAGCAATCAGCCCCAGCATTTT.

This sequence joins TRBV25-1 and TRBJ2-1; D is possibly TRBD1 (6 bases). Germline CDR1 MGHDK, CDR2 SYGVNS. The V end lost 3 bases, the J end lost 12 bases, and 15 bases lay between the germline ends. CDR3 size: 13 residues. As DNA, the CDR3 is TGTGCCAGCAGTGAGCACAGGGTTCACGGGCAGTTCTTC. This codes for CASSEHRVHGQFF.

The V gene is TRBV5-1, the J gene TRBJ2-2; a possible D gene is TRBD2 (6 bases). V was clipped by 0 bases and J by 0 bases, with 9 bases between them. This CDR3 is built from 16 residues. Germline loops: CDR1 SGHRS, CDR2 YFSETQ. CDR3 region: CASSLGSSANTGELFF. The DNA for the CDR3 is TGCGCCAGCAGCTTGGGGTCTAGCGCGAACACCGGGGAGCTGTTTTTT.

The J gene is TRBJ2-7, the V gene TRBV4-2; TRBD1 is a possible D gene (5 bases). The CDR3 runs to 17 residues. The ends were cut back, 0 bases at V and 0 bases at J, with 15 bases in the middle. Germline lookup yields CDR1 LGHNA and CDR2 YNFKEQ. The CDR3 loop reads CASSQDPRGHNSYEQYF. The CDR3 bases are TGTGCCAGCAGCCAAGACCCGCGCGGACACAACTCCTACGAGCAGTACTTC.

The chain employs TRBV27 and TRBJ1-2; 7 bases are shared with TRBD1. Unmatched junction bases numbered 6, after V lost 1 base and J lost 7 bases. The CDR3 covers 14 residues. CDR1 is MNHEY and CDR2 is SMNVEV in the germline V gene (reference sequence). The CDR3 sequence: CASSLFDRVGGYTF. In DNA form, the CDR3 reads TGTGCCAGCAGTTTATTCGACAGGGTGGGTGGCTACACCTTC.

The J gene is TRBJ2-1, the V gene TRBV18; 9 bases fit TRBD2. The CDR3 runs 18 residues. Trimming took 2 bases from V and 8 from J; bases not matched to a gene: 16. The germline gives CDR1 KGHSH, CDR2 LQKENI. Written as DNA, the CDR3 is TGTGCCAGCTCACCAGAGGGTCCGGGGACTAGCTTGAGAGATGAGCAGTTCTTC. This codes for CASSPEGPGTSLRDEQFF.

The table lists this clone with a count of one. The chain combines TRBV9 with TRBJ1-1; a weak D match, TRBD1 (6 bases). The CDR3 loop spans 15 amino acids. Per the germline V gene, CDR1 is SGDLS and CDR2 is YYNGEE. The V end was cut by 3 bases, the J end by 5 bases, with 17 bases between. This chain's CDR3 is CASSGGYRVGTEAFF. CDR3 DNA: TGTGCCAGCAGCGGTGGGTACAGGGTGGGAACTGAAGCTTTCTTT.

The CDR3 DNA sequence: TGTGCCAGCAGCTTGGTAGAATCCCTTGGAAACACCATATATTTT. This translates into CASSLVESLGNTIYF. The chain carries TRBV5-6 and TRBJ1-3, with D unresolved. Germline CDR1 reads SGHDT; CDR2 reads YYEEEE. Trimming took off 0 bases at V and 3 bases at J, with 10 bases between the two ends. The length of the CDR3 is 15 residues. Drawing the rest from reference TRBV5-6 and TRBJ1-3, the complete variable domain is DAGVTQSPTHLIKTRGQQVTLRCSPKSGHDTVSWYQQALGQGPQFIFQYYEEEERQRGNFPDRFSGHQFPNYSSELNVNALLLGDSALYLCASSLVESLGNTIYFGEGSWLTVV.

The V call is TRBV6-6, the J call TRBJ2-3; TRBD2 matches at 8 bases. There are 16 residues in the CDR3. Germline V gene sequence: CDR1 MNHNY, CDR2 SVGAGI (reference sequence). V was clipped by 6 bases and J by 1 base; unmatched bases: 9. CDR3 region: CASSPAGAGGTDTQYF. As DNA, the CDR3 is TGTGCCAGCAGCCCCGCGGGAGCGGGGGGCACAGATACGCAGTATTTT.

The rearrangement links TRBV3-1 (or the pseudogene TRBV3-2) to TRBJ1-1; tentative D call: TRBD1 (5 bases). Germline V gene sequence: CDR1 LGHDT, CDR2 YNNKEL (reference sequence). The CDR3 runs to 15 residues. V was shortened by 5 bases and J by 11 bases, with 24 bases between the two germline ends. The chain's CDR3 is CASSSGRLRGGEAFF. The CDR3 nucleotides are TGTGCCAGCAGCTCTGGCAGGCTGAGGGGAGGTGAGGCTTTCTTT.

The chain employs TRBV6-5 and TRBJ1-5, with TRBD1 as a possible D gene (6 bases). V was clipped by 4 bases and J by 6 bases, with 10 bases between them. The V gene's germline CDR1 is MNHEY and CDR2 SVGAGI. This CDR3 is built from 13 residues. The CDR3 bases are TGTGCCAGCAGTTTGAGCAGGGGTCAGCCCCAGCATTTT. Amino acids: CASSLSRGQPQHF.

The CDR3: CASSDDQVDIQYF. The CDR3 DNA reads TGTGCCAGCAGTGATGATCAGGTGGACATTCAGTACTTC. This rearrangement joins TRBV2 to TRBJ2-4; D uncertain. V was shortened by 3 bases and J by 8 bases, with 11 bases between the two germline ends. Germline V gene lookup returns CDR1 SNHLY and CDR2 FYNNEI. CDR3 length equals 13 residues.

The genes are TRBV18 and TRBJ1-4; 9 positions agree with TRBD1. CDR1 and CDR2 (germline): KGHSH, LQKENI. CDR3 length equals 15 residues. V shed 4 bases and J 5 bases; nucleotides not matched to a gene: 5. CDR3 in DNA: TGTGCCAGCTCACTAGGACAGGGGTGGAATGAAAAACTGTTTTTT. Amino acid sequence: CASSLGQGWNEKLFF.